Listed here are 19 T cell receptor beta chains from one sample, sequenced in a study of long-term antiretroviral therapy in people with HIV. Sequencing used immunoSEQ v3.0 at survey level. The method was immunoSEQ multiplex PCR; TCRdb's version includes in-frame clones alone and lacks a portion of them. The top ten clones hold approximately 8% of a sample with tens of thousands of clones, 85% to 90% of them seen once. The sequenced sample was unsorted PBMCs, obtained 3.2 years before starting antiretroviral therapy. All receptors derive from a man aged 50-59 years with HIV.

The chain recombines TRBV7-9 with TRBJ2-1; D gene unclear. The CDR3 consists of 16 residues. Trimming stripped 1 base from V and 3 bases from J, with 13 bases between. Germline CDR1 and CDR2: SEHNR and FQNEAQ (reference sequence). The CDR3 coding sequence is TGTGCCAGCAGCTTAGTGTCTGGCACCTACTACAATGAGCAGTTCTTC. As protein: CASSLVSGTYYNEQFF.

The chain is built from TRBV19 and TRBJ1-5; D uncertain. Trimming removed 6 bases from V and 2 bases from J, with 11 bases in between. CDR1 LNHDA and CDR2 SQIVND come from the germline V gene (reference sequence). The CDR3 loop spans 14 amino acids. CDR3 loop: CASRFAAGNQPQHF. The CDR3 nucleotides are TGTGCCAGTAGGTTTGCGGCAGGCAATCAGCCCCAGCATTTT.

The chain employs TRBV2 and TRBJ2-7; TRBD2 matches 10 bases. CDR1 and CDR2 (germline): SNHLY, FYNNEI. After removal of 4 bases from V and 9 bases from J, the junction contained 6 bases not matched to a gene. The CDR3 has 13 residues. CDR3 DNA sequence: TGTGCCAGCAGTGCTAGCGGGAGTTCCGTGCAGTACTTC. As protein: CASSASGSSVQYF.

The chain joins TRBV5-5 to TRBJ1-6; D might be TRBD1 (6 bases). Trimming shortened V by 0 bases and J by 7 bases, and 14 bases separated the two germline ends. The CDR3 is 16 amino acids. Germline values: CDR1 SGHKS, CDR2 YYEKEE (reference sequence). This chain's CDR3 is CASSLEGGRDNSPLHF. As DNA, the CDR3 is TGTGCCAGCAGCTTGGAGGGGGGGCGTGACAATTCACCCCTCCACTTT. Variable domain in full (rest from reference TRBV5-5 and TRBJ1-6): DAGVTQSPTHLIKTRGQQVTLRCSPISGHKSVSWYQQVLGQGPQFIFQYYEKEERGRGNFPDRFSARQFPNYSSELNVNALLLGDSALYLCASSLEGGRDNSPLHFGNGTRLTVT.

The V call is TRBV10-3, the J call TRBJ2-7; TRBD1 aligns across 9 bases. The CDR3 is made up of 16 amino acids. From germline, CDR1 is ENHRY and CDR2 SYGVKD. Unmatched junction bases numbered 4, after V lost 0 bases and J lost 1 base. The CDR3: CAISESDRGRSYEQYF. The CDR3 region has the DNA TGTGCCATCAGTGAGTCGGACAGGGGCCGTTCCTACGAGCAGTACTTC.

V gene TRBV7-2 combines with J gene TRBJ1-2, with TRBD1 matching 10 bases. Germline V CDR1 and CDR2: SGHTA, FQGNSA. This CDR3 has 14 residues. V dropped 5 bases and J dropped 5; count of bases not matched to a gene: 5. CDR3 nucleotide sequence: TGTGCCAGCAGCACAGACAGGGGGCTGTATGGCTACACCTTC. Its protein is CASSTDRGLYGYTF.

This chain connects TRBV5-4 to TRBJ2-1; D gene ambiguous. The V gene's germline CDR1 is SGHNT and CDR2 YYREEE (reference sequence). Trimming took off 4 bases at V and 0 bases at J, with 20 bases between the two ends. This CDR3 spans 18 amino acids. The DNA of the CDR3 is TGTGCCAGCAGCCCGCCGTTGATAGGGATGAGCTCCTACAATGAGCAGTTCTTC. Translated: CASSPPLIGMSSYNEQFF.

The gene calls are TRBV2 and TRBJ1-2; 8 positions match TRBD1. This CDR3 region has 17 residues. V dropped 3 bases and J dropped 6; count of bases not matched to a gene: 15. Germline assignment: CDR1 SNHLY and CDR2 FYNNEI. The CDR3 DNA sequence: TGTGCCAGCAGTGACCTTGGGCTGGGCAGGGGGCGAGATGGCTACACCTTC. This sequence encodes CASSDLGLGRGRDGYTF.

This chain links TRBV6-5 with TRBJ2-6; D possibly corresponds to TRBD2 (5 bases). The ends were cut back, 5 bases at V and 1 base at J, with 6 bases in the middle. The CDR3 has 14 residues. CDR1 is MNHEY and CDR2 is SVGAGI in the germline V gene. CDR3 nucleotide sequence: TGTGCCAGCAGTCGGAGGTCTGGGGCCAACGTCCTGACTTTC. It is translated as CASSRRSGANVLTF.

There are a few counts of this clone. This chain connects TRBV28 to TRBJ1-5; D possibly corresponds to TRBD1 (6 bases). V lost 3 bases and J 8 bases, leaving 17 bases between the germline ends. The CDR3 covers 15 residues. Looked up from germline, CDR1 is MDHEN and CDR2 is SYDVKM. The CDR3, as DNA: TGTGCCAGCAGTTTGGGCTTCGGGGGCACAAAGCCCCAGCATTTT. Its translation: CASSLGFGGTKPQHF.

As concerns this clone: Mismatch with germline at one junction end may stem from a read error. The chain recombines TRBV7-2 with TRBJ2-3; D is uncertain. Germline V gene data show CDR1 as SGHTA and CDR2 as FQGNSA. The CDR3 length is 13 residues. The CDR3 region is CASRLASTDTQYF. The DNA for the CDR3 is TGTGCCAGCAGGTTAGCTAGCACAGATACGCAGTATTTT.

The chain joins TRBV5-6 to TRBJ1-5; 7 nucleotides align to TRBD1. CDR1 is SGHDT and CDR2 is YYEEEE in the germline V gene. V lost 5 bases to trimming and J lost 2 bases; unmatched junction nucleotides: 10. CDR3 length equals 16 residues. CDR3 sequence (DNA): TGTGCCAGCAGTCGACAGGGATGGAATGGCAATCAGCCCCAGCATTTT. Encoded protein: CASSRQGWNGNQPQHF. Full variable domain (missing parts from reference TRBV5-6 and TRBJ1-5): DAGVTQSPTHLIKTRGQQVTLRCSPKSGHDTVSWYQQALGQGPQFIFQYYEEEERQRGNFPDRFSGHQFPNYSSELNVNALLLGDSALYLCASSRQGWNGNQPQHFGDGTRLSIL.

The chain carries TRBV13 and TRBJ1-3, with 7 bases identical to TRBD1. The V segment lost 5 bases and the J segment 2 bases; nucleotides outside the gene matches: 6. The germline gives CDR1 PRHDT, CDR2 FYEKMQ (reference sequence). This CDR3 is built from 15 residues. The CDR3: CASSQGQPAGNTIYF. The CDR3 DNA is TGTGCCAGCAGCCAGGGACAGCCGGCTGGAAACACCATATATTTT. The variable domain in full, completed from reference TRBV13 and TRBJ1-3, reads AAGVIQSPRHLIKEKRETATLKCYPIPRHDTVYWYQQGPGQDPQFLISFYEKMQSDKGSIPDRFSAQQFSDYHSELNMSSLELGDSALYFCASSQGQPAGNTIYFGEGSWLTVV.

A few counts support this clone. The V and J genes are TRBV10-1 and TRBJ1-1; D remains ambiguous. The germline CDR1 and CDR2 sequences are WNHNN and SYGVQD (reference sequence). The CDR3 loop spans 11 amino acids. V lost 8 bases and J 3 bases, leaving 7 bases between the germline ends. CDR3: CASRLDTEAFF. CDR3 bases: TGCGCCAGCCGTTTGGACACTGAAGCTTTCTTT.

The chain carries TRBV7-2 and TRBJ2-3, with D unclear. This CDR3 has 14 amino acids. From germline, CDR1 is SGHTA and CDR2 FQGNSA. V was trimmed by 11 bases and J by 0 bases, leaving 15 bases between them. This CDR3 is CAVFRQASTDTQYF. CDR3 sequence (DNA): TGTGCCGTTTTTCGGCAGGCTAGCACAGATACGCAGTATTTT. Combining the CDR3 with reference TRBV7-2 and TRBJ2-3 gives the whole variable domain GAGVSQSPSNKVTEKGKDVELRCDPISGHTALYWYRQSLGQGLEFLIYFQGNSAPDKSGLPSDRFSAERTGGSVSTLTIQRTQQEDSAVYLCAVFRQASTDTQYFGPGTRLTVL.

The chain carries TRBV29-1 and TRBJ2-2; D gene unclear. Germline V gene lookup returns CDR1 SQVTM and CDR2 ANQGSEA. The CDR3 has 13 residues. V lost 5 bases, J lost 3 bases, and 10 bases lay in between. CDR3 sequence reads: CSVSKWDTGELFF. The DNA of the CDR3 is TGCAGCGTTAGCAAGTGGGACACCGGGGAGCTGTTTTTT.

V gene TRBV5-1 combines with J gene TRBJ1-6, with TRBD1 as a possible D gene (5 bases). This CDR3 contains 14 residues. The V and J ends lost 5 bases and 5 bases respectively, with 11 bases between them. CDR1 SGHRS and CDR2 YFSETQ come from the germline V gene. CDR3 coding DNA: TGCGCCAGCAGGGGGGAACCGGATAATTCACCCCTCCACTTT. This encodes CASRGEPDNSPLHF. The whole variable domain, remainder taken from reference TRBV5-1 and TRBJ1-6, is KAGVTQTPRYLIKTRGQQVTLSCSPISGHRSVSWYQQTPGQGLQFLFEYFSETQRNKGNFPGRFSGRQFSNSRSEMNVSTLELGDSALYLCASRGEPDNSPLHFGNGTRLTVT.

This chain connects TRBV19 to TRBJ2-3; D not certain. Germline V gene lookup returns CDR1 LNHDA and CDR2 SQIVND (reference sequence). This CDR3 region has 14 residues. Trimming took off 5 bases at V and 3 bases at J, with 12 bases between the two ends. The CDR3 region is CASSWQSRTDTQYF. DNA of the CDR3: TGTGCCAGTAGTTGGCAGTCACGGACAGATACGCAGTATTTT.

The chain is built from TRBV6-6 and TRBJ2-7; D remains ambiguous. CDR3 length: 12 residues. Germline assignment: CDR1 MNHNY and CDR2 SVGAGI (reference sequence). The ends were cut back, 2 bases at V and 5 bases at J, with 7 bases in the middle. The CDR3 spells CASSYPPHEQYF. CDR3 DNA sequence: TGTGCCAGCAGTTACCCCCCCCACGAGCAGTACTTC.